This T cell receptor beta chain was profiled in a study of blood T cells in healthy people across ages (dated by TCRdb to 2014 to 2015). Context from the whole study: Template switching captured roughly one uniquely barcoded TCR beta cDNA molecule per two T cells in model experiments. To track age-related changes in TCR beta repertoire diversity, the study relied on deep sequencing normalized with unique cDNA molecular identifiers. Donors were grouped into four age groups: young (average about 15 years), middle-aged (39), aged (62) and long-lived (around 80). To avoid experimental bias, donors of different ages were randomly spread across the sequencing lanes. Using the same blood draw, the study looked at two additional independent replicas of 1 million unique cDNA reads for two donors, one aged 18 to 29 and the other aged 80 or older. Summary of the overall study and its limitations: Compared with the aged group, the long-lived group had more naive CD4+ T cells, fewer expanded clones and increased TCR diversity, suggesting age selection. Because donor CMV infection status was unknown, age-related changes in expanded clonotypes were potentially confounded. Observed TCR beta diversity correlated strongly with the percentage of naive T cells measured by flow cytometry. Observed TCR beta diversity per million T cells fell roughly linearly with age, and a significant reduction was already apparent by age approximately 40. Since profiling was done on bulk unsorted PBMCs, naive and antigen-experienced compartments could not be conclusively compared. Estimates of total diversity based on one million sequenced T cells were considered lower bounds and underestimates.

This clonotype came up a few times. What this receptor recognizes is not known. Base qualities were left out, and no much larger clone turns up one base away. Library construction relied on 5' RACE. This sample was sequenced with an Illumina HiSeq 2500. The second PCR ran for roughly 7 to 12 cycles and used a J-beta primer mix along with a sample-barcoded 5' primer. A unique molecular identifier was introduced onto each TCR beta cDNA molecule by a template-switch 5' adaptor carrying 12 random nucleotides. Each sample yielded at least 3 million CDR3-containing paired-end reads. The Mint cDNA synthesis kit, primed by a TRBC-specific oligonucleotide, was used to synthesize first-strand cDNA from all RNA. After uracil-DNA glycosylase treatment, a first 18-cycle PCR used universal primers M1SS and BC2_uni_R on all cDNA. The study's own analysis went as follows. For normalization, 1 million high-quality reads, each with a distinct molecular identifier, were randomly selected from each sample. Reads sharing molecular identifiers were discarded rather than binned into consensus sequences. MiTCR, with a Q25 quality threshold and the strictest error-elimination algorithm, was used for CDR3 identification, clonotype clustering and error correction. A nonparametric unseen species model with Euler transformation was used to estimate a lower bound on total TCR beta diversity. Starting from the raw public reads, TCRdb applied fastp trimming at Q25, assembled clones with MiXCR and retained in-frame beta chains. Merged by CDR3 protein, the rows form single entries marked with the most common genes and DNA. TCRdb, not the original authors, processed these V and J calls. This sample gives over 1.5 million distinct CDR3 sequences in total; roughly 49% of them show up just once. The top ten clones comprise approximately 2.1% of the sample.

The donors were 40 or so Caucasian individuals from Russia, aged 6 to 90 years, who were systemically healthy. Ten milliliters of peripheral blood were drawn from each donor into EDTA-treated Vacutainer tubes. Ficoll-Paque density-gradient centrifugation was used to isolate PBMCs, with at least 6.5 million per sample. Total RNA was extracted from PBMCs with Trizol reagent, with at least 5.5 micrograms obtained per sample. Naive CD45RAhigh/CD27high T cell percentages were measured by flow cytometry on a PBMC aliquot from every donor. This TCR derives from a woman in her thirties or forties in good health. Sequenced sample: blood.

The DNA reads as follows: TGTGCCAGCAGCTCACGTCCGGGACAGGGCGCAGATACGCAGTATTTT. It codes for CASSSRPGQGADTQYF. The V and J segments used are TRBV11-1 and TRBJ2-3; 9 middle bases align to TRBD1. The junction shows trimming of 4 bases on V and 4 bases on J, and the gene matches do not reach 9 bases of it. Inclusive of the bounding cysteine and phenylalanine, the CDR3 is 16 residues long. Only the CDR3 region is kept as DNA, spanning 48 bases read in frame from base 1. CDR1 SGHAT and CDR2 FQDESV are derived from the germline V gene (reference sequence).